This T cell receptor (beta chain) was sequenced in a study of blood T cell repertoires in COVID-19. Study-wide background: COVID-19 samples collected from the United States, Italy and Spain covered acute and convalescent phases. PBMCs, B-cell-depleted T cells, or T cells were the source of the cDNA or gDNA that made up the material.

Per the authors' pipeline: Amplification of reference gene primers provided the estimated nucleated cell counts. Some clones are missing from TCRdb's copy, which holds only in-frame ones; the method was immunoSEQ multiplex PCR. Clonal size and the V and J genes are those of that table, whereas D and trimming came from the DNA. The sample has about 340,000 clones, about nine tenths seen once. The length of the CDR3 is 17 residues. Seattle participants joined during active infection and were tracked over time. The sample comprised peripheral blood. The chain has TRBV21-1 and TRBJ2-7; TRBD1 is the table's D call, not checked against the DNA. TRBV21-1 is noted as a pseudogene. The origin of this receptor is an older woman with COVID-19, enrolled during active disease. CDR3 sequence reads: CASSKVSGTGAIYEQYF. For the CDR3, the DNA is TGTGCCAGCAGCAAAGTTTCCGGGACAGGGGCTATCTACGAGCAGTACTTC.